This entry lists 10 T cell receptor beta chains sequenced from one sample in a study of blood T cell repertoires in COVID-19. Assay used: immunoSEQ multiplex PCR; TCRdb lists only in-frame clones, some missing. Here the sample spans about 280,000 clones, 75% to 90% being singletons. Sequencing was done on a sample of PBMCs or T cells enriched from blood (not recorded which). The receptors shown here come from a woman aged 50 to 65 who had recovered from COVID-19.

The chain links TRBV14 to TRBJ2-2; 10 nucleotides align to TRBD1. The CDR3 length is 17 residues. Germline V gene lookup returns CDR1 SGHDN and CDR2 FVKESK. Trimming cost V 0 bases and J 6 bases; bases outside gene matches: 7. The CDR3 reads CASSQEADRGRSGELFF. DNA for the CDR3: TGTGCCAGCAGCCAAGAGGCCGACAGGGGGCGATCCGGGGAGCTGTTTTTT.

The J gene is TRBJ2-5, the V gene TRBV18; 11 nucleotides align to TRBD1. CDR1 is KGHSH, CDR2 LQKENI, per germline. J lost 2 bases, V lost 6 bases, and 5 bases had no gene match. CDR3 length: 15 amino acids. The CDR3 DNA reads TGTGCCAGCTCCCGGGGGACAGGGGGACAAGAGACCCAGTACTTC. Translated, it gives CASSRGTGGQETQYF. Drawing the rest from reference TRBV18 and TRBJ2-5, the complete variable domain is NAGVMQNPRHLVRRRGQEARLRCSPMKGHSHVYWYRQLPEEGLKFMVYLQKENIIDESGMPKERFSAEFPKEGPSILRIQQVVRGDSAAYFCASSRGTGGQETQYFGPGTRLLVL.

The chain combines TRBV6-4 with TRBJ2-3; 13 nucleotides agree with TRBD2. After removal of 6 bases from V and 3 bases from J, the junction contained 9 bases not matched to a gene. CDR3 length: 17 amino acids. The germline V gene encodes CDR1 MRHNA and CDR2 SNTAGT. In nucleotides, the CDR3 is TGTGCCAGCAGGCCCCGACTAGCGGGGGGAGGTACAGATACGCAGTATTTT. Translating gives CASRPRLAGGGTDTQYF.

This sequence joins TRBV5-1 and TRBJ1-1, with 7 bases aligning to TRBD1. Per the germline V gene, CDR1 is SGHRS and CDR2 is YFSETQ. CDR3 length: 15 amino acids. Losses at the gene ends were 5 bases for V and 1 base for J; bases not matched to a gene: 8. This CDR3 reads CASRLAQGKNTEAFF. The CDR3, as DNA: TGCGCCAGCAGGCTAGCACAGGGGAAGAACACTGAAGCTTTCTTT.

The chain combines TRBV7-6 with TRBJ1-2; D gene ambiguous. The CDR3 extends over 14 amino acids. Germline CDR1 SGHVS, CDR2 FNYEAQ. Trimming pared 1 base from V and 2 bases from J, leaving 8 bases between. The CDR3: CASSLGVSNYGYTF. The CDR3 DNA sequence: TGTGCCAGCAGCTTAGGTGTATCCAACTATGGCTACACCTTC.

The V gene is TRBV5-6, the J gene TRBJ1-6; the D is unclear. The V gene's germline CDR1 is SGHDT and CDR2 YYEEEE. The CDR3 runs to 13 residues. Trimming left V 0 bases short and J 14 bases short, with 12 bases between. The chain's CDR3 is CASSLGFEGSLHF. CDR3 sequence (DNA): TGTGCCAGCAGCTTGGGATTCGAGGGATCCCTCCACTTT.

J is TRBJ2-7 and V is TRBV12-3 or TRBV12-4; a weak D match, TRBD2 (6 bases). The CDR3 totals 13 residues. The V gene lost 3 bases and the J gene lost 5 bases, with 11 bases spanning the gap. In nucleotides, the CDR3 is TGTGCCAGCAGTTTTTTGGGGAGGAACGAGCAGTACTTC. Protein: CASSFLGRNEQYF.

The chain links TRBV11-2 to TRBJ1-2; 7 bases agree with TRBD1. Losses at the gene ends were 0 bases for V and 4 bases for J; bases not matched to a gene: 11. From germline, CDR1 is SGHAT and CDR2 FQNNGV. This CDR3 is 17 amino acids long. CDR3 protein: CASSLDLWTGLSYGYTF. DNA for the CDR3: TGTGCCAGCAGCTTAGATCTCTGGACAGGACTTAGCTATGGCTACACCTTC.

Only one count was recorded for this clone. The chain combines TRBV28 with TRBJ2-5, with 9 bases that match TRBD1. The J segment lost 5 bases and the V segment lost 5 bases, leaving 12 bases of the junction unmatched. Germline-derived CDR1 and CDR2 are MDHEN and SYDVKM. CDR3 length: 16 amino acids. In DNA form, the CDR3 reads TGTGCCAGCAGTCAGCCGGGACAGGGTCTGGGGGAGACCCAGTACTTC. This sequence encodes CASSQPGQGLGETQYF.

CDR3 in DNA: TGTGCCAGTAGTACCATGACAGGGGGCGCGGAAAAACTGTTTTTT. Its protein product is CASSTMTGGAEKLFF. The chain uses TRBV19 and TRBJ1-4; TRBD1 aligns across 10 bases. Germline V gives CDR1 LNHDA, CDR2 SQIVND (reference sequence). V lost 4 bases, J lost 8 bases, and 7 bases stayed unmatched. The CDR3 runs to 15 residues.